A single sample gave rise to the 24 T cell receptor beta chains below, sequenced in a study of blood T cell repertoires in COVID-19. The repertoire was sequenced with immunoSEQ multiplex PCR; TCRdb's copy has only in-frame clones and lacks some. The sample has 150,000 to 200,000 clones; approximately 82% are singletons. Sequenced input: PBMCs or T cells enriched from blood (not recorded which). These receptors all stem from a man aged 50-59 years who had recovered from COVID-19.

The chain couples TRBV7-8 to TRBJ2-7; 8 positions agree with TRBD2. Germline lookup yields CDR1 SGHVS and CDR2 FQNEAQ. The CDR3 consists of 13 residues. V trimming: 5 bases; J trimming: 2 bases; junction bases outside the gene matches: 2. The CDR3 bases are TGTGCCAGCAGCCGACTAGCGCCCTACGAGCAGTACTTC. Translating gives CASSRLAPYEQYF. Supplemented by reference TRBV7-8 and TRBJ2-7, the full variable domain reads GAGVSQSPRYKVAKRGQDVALRCDPISGHVSLFWYQQALGQGPEFLTYFQNEAQLDKSGLPSDRFFAERPEGSVSTLKIQRTQQEDSAVYLCASSRLAPYEQYFGPGTRLTVT.

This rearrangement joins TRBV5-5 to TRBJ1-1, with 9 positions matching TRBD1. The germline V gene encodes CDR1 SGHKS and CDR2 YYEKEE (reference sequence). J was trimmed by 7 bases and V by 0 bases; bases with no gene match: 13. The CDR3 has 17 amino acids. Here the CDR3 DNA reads TGTGCCAGCAGCTTGGCCGTGACAGGGGGGTCGGTTAGTGAAGCTTTCTTT. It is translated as CASSLAVTGGSVSEAFF.

This chain's CDR3 is CASSSGQGTSPLHF. CDR3 nucleotide sequence: TGTGCCAGCAGTTCGGGACAGGGTACTTCACCCCTCCACTTT. This sequence joins TRBV28 and TRBJ1-6; 9 nucleotides line up with TRBD1. The trim removed 4 bases at V and 9 bases at J, leaving 4 bases unmatched. Germline CDR1 is MDHEN and CDR2 is SYDVKM. The CDR3 runs to 14 residues.

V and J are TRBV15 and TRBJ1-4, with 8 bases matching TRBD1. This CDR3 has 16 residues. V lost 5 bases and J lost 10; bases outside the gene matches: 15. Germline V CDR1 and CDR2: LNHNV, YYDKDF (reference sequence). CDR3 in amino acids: CATSPDRTGSGVKLFF. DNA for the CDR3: TGTGCCACCAGCCCCGACCGGACAGGGAGTGGTGTAAAACTGTTTTTT.

This CDR3 reads CASSSQRGDYNEQFF. Here the CDR3 DNA reads TGTGCCAGCAGCTCCCAGCGGGGGGACTACAATGAGCAGTTCTTC. The genes are TRBV7-3 and TRBJ2-1; 9 positions match TRBD2. The CDR3 has 15 residues. J lost 3 bases, V lost 4 bases, and 4 bases had no gene match. Germline V gene sequence: CDR1 SGHTA, CDR2 FQGTGA. Supplemented by reference TRBV7-3 and TRBJ2-1, the full variable domain reads GAGVSQTPSNKVTEKGKYVELRCDPISGHTALYWYRQSLGQGPEFLIYFQGTGAADDSGLPNDRFFAVRPEGSVSTLKIQRTERGDSAVYLCASSSQRGDYNEQFFGPGTRLTVL.

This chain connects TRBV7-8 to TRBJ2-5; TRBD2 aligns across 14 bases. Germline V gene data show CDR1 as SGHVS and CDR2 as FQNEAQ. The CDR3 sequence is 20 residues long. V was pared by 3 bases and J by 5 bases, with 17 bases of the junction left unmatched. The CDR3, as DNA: TGTGCCAGCAGCTTTGTCACCAGGGGACTAGCGGGGGCTTGGGGGGAGACCCAGTACTTC. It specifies CASSFVTRGLAGAWGETQYF.

CDR3 sequence (DNA): TGTGCCAGCAGTGAACAGGGGGCCTCCTACGAGCAGTACTTC. It translates to CASSEQGASYEQYF. The V and J genes are TRBV25-1 and TRBJ2-7; TRBD1 agrees at 8 bases. Trimming removed 2 bases from V and 0 bases from J; junction bases left unmatched: 0. CDR1 MGHDK and CDR2 SYGVNS come from the germline V gene. The CDR3 is 14 residues long.

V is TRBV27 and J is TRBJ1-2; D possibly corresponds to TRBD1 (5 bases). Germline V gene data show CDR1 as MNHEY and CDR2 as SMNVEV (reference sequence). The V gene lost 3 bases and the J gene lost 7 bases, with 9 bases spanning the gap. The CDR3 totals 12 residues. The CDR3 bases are TGTGCCAGCAGTTTTTGGGGGGGTGGCTACACCTTC. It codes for CASSFWGGGYTF.

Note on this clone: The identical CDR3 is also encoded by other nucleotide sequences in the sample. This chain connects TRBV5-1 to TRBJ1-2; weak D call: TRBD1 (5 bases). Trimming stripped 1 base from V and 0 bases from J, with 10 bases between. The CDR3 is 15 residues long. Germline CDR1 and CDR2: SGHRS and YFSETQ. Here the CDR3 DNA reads TGCGCCAGCAGCTTGACAGGAGATTCTAACTATGGCTACACCTTC. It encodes CASSLTGDSNYGYTF.

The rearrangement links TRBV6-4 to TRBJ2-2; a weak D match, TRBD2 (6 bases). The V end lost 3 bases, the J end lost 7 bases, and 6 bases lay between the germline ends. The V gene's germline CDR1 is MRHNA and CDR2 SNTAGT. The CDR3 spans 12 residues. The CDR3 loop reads CASSERGGELFF. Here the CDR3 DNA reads TGTGCCAGCAGTGAGCGGGGCGGGGAGCTGTTTTTT.

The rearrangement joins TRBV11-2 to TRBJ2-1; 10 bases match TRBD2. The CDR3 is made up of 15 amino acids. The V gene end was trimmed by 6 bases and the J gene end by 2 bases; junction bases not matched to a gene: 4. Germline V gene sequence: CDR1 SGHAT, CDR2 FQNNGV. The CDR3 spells CASRVAGGTYNEQFF. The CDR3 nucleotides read TGTGCCAGCAGAGTAGCGGGGGGCACCTACAATGAGCAGTTCTTC. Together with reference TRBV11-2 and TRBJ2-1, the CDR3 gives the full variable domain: EAGVAQSPRYKIIEKRQSVAFWCNPISGHATLYWYQQILGQGPKLLIQFQNNGVVDDSQLPKDRFSAERLKGVDSTLKIQPAKLEDSAVYLCASRVAGGTYNEQFFGPGTRLTVL.

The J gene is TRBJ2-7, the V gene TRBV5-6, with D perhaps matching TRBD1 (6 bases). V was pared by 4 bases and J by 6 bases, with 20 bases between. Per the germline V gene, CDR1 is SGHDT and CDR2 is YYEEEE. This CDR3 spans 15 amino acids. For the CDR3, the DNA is TGTGCCAGCAGCATTGCAGGAGGACAGAGAATCGAGCAGTACTTC. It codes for CASSIAGGQRIEQYF.

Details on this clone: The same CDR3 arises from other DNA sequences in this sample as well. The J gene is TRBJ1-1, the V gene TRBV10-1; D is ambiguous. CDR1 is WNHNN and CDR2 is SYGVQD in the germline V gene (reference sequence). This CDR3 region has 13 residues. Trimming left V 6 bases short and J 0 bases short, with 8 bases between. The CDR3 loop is CASRPTLNTEAFF. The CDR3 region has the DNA TGCGCCAGCAGGCCGACATTGAACACTGAAGCTTTCTTT.

Here the CDR3 DNA reads TGTGCAAGTCGCTTAGATCCCCCGGGAGCTAACTATGGCTACACCTTC. Its translation is CASRLDPPGANYGYTF. The V gene is TRBV12-2, the J gene TRBJ1-2. TRBV12-2 is a recognized pseudogene. The CDR3 length is 16 residues.

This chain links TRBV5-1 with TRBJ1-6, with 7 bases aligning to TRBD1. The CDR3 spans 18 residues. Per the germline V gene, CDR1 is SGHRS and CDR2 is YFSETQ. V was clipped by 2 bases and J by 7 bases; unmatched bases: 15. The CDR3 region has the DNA TGCGCCAGCAGCTTACTGCAGATCCGGGACAGAATGAATTCACCCCTCCACTTT. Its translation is CASSLLQIRDRMNSPLHF. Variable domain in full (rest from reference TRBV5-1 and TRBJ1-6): KAGVTQTPRYLIKTRGQQVTLSCSPISGHRSVSWYQQTPGQGLQFLFEYFSETQRNKGNFPGRFSGRQFSNSRSEMNVSTLELGDSALYLCASSLLQIRDRMNSPLHFGNGTRLTVT.

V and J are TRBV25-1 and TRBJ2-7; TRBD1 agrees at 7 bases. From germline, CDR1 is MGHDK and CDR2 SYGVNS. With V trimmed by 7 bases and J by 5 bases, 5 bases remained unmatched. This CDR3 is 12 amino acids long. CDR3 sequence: CASTEQGNEQYF. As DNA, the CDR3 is TGTGCCAGCACAGAACAGGGGAACGAGCAGTACTTC.

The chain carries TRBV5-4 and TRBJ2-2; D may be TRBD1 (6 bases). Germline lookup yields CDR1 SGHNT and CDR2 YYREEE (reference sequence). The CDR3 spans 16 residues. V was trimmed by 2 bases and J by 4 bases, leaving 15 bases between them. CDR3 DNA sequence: TGTGCCAGCAGCTTAATGTTTGGGGGCGGCACCGGGGAGCTGTTTTTT. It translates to CASSLMFGGGTGELFF.

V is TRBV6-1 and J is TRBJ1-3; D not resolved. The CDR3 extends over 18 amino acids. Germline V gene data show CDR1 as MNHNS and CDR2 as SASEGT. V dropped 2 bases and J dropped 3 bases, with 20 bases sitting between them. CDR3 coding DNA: TGTGCCAGCAGTGAAAACAGCTTCTACCTCAGAAGTGGAAACACCATATATTTT. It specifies CASSENSFYLRSGNTIYF.

CDR3 protein: CASSPRTGYGYTF. CDR3 in DNA: TGTGCCAGCAGTCCCCGGACAGGGTATGGCTACACCTTC. The chain links TRBV27 to TRBJ1-2, with 8 bases that match TRBD1. Trimming removed 5 bases from V and 5 bases from J; junction bases left unmatched: 4. CDR1 is MNHEY and CDR2 is SMNVEV in the germline V gene (reference sequence). The CDR3 is 13 residues long.

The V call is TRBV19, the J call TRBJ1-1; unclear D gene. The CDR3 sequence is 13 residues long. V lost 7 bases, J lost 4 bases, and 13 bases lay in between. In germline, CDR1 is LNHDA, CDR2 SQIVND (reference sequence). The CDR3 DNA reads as TGTGCCAGTACCTCACTACCTGGCACTGAAGCTTTCTTT. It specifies CASTSLPGTEAFF. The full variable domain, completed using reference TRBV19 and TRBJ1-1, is DGGITQSPKYLFRKEGQNVTLSCEQNLNHDAMYWYRQDPGQGLRLIYYSQIVNDFQKGDIAEGYSVSREKKESFPLTVTSAQKNPTAFYLCASTSLPGTEAFFGQGTRLTVV.

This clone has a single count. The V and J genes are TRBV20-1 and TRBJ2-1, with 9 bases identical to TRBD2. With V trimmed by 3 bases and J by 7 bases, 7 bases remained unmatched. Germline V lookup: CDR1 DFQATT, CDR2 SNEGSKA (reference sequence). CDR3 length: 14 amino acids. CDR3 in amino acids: CSASGLATRNEQFF. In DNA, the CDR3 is TGCAGTGCTAGTGGACTAGCGACTCGGAATGAGCAGTTCTTC.

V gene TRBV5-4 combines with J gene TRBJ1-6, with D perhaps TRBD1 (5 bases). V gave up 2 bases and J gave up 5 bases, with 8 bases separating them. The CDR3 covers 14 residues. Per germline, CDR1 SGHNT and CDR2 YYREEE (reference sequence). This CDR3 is CASSLQGDNSPLHF. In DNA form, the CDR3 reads TGTGCCAGCAGCTTACAAGGGGATAATTCACCCCTCCACTTT.

The CDR3 loop reads CASSVGQQIYEQYF. CDR3 coding DNA: TGTGCCAGCAGTGTCGGACAGCAAATTTACGAGCAGTACTTC. The rearrangement joins TRBV25-1 to TRBJ2-7; TRBD1 might be the D (6 bases). V shed 4 bases and J shed 4 bases, with 14 bases lying between them. Per germline, CDR1 MGHDK and CDR2 SYGVNS. This CDR3 is 14 amino acids long.

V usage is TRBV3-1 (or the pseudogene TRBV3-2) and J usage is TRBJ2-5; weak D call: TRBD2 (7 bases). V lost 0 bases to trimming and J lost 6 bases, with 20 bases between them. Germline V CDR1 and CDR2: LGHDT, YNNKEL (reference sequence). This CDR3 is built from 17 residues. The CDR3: CASSQDNGGGLKKTQYF. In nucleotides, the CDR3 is TGTGCCAGCAGCCAAGACAATGGCGGGGGCCTAAAGAAGACCCAGTACTTC.